Presented here are 8 T cell receptor beta chains from one specimen sequenced in a study of metastatic and nonmetastatic thyroid tumors. Each patient came to thyroid surgery without any prior treatment (of any kind). TCRdb reanalyzed the PCR reads with MiXCR. This table holds 65,000 or so clones, approximately 4% found once. Sequences were obtained from blood. The receptor set was obtained from a female donor with papillary thyroid cancer or a benign thyroid nodule (not recorded which). Some clones in this sample may be carry-over from other donors' samples.

This clone has ten or more counts. V usage is TRBV11-3 and J usage is TRBJ2-7; no clear D. V gave up 6 bases and J gave up 4 bases, with 16 bases separating them. CDR3 size: 14 residues. Looked up from germline, CDR1 is SGHNT and CDR2 is YENEEA. CDR3 sequence reads: CASSLLEDCYEQYF. CDR3 nucleotides: TGTGCCAGCAGTTTACTTGAGGATTGTTACGAGCAGTACTTC.

Within the sample, this clone is medium-sized. The chain joins TRBV6-4 to TRBJ2-2; D unclear. The germline V and J ends were trimmed by 2 bases and 4 bases, with 5 bases remaining between them. This CDR3 contains 13 residues. From germline, CDR1 is MRHNA and CDR2 SNTAGT. CDR3 protein: CASSDRITGELFF. The CDR3 nucleotides read TGTGCCAGCAGTGACAGGATCACCGGGGAGCTGTTTTTT.

About this clone itself: A junction end diverges from the germline sequence, so it may reflect a read error. V and J are TRBV19 and TRBJ2-7, with D perhaps assigned TRBD1 or TRBD2 (6 bases each). The CDR3 is 15 residues long. Germline CDR1 LNHDA, CDR2 SQIVND (reference sequence). Here the CDR3 DNA reads TGTGCCAGTAGTACCCGGGGGCGGAGCCCCTACGAGCGGTACTTC. Translating gives CASSTRGRSPYERYF.

This clone was seen only a few times. The chain employs TRBV19 and TRBJ1-1; TRBD1 is a possible D gene (6 bases). V lost 5 bases and J lost 5, with 18 bases in between. Per the germline V gene, CDR1 is LNHDA and CDR2 is SQIVND (reference sequence). This CDR3 region has 15 residues. The CDR3 loop reads CASSARQVVRTEAFF. CDR3 nucleotides: TGTGCCAGTAGTGCCCGACAGGTGGTAAGAACTGAAGCTTTCTTT.

This clone was recorded a few times. A read error may explain this, as a much larger clone is one base away. Here the CDR3 reads CANSPQGNTQYF. CDR3 bases: TGTGCCAACTCACCACAGGGGAATACGCAGTATTTT. J is TRBJ2-3 and V is TRBV18, with TRBD1 identical over 7 bases. Germline V gene lookup returns CDR1 KGHSH and CDR2 LQKENI. The CDR3 sequence is 12 residues long.

This clone was counted ten times or more. This chain links TRBV5-4 with TRBJ2-7, with 7 bases aligning to TRBD1. The CDR3 totals 13 residues. The V segment lost 2 bases and the J segment 4 bases; nucleotides outside the gene matches: 3. CDR1 and CDR2 from the germline V gene are SGHNT and YYREEE (reference sequence). The CDR3 sequence is CASSFKQGYEQYF. As DNA, the CDR3 is TGTGCCAGCAGCTTTAAACAGGGGTACGAGCAGTACTTC.

This clone was observed at least ten times. This sequence joins TRBV6-1 and TRBJ2-5; 8 positions agree with TRBD1. The CDR3 is made up of 15 amino acids. Germline CDR1 and CDR2: MNHNS and SASEGT. V lost 5 bases, J lost 5 bases, and 10 bases stayed unmatched. The CDR3 DNA reads as TGTGCCAGCAGTCGAACCGGACAGGGTGGCGAGACCCAGTACTTC. Translated, it gives CASSRTGQGGETQYF.

This clone came up a few times. The V call is TRBV6-1, the J call TRBJ1-1, with TRBD1 identical over 8 bases. Germline lookup yields CDR1 MNHNS and CDR2 SASEGT. V trimming: 4 bases; J trimming: 7 bases; junction bases outside the gene matches: 2. This CDR3 has 12 residues. The CDR3 DNA reads as TGTGCCAGCAGTGCCGGACAGGGTGAAGCTTTCTTT. It translates to CASSAGQGEAFF.